Each of the 17 T cell receptor beta chains below was sequenced from the same sample in a study of blood T cell repertoires in COVID-19. Only in-frame clones appear in the TCRdb table, and some are missing; sequencing was by immunoSEQ multiplex PCR. The table includes under 85,000 clones, roughly 87% detected once. Sequencing used peripheral blood. The receptors shown here come from an elderly man with acute or convalescent COVID-19.

The table lists this clone with a few counts. V is TRBV12-3 or TRBV12-4 and J is TRBJ1-1, with TRBD1 identical over 7 bases. Trimming took 7 bases from V and 5 from J; bases not matched to a gene: 7. This CDR3 is 13 amino acids long. CDR3 amino acids: CASTQGGRTEAFF. The CDR3 bases are TGTGCCAGCACCCAGGGGGGAAGGACTGAAGCTTTCTTT.

CDR3 bases: TGTGCCAGCAGCTTCAGCTCTCTAGCGGGAGTGAGGGGTGGCGAGCAGTACTTC. Residues: CASSFSSLAGVRGGEQYF. The rearrangement joins TRBV7-2 to TRBJ2-7; 10 bases map to TRBD2. Germline CDR1 reads SGHTA; CDR2 reads FQGNSA. J was trimmed by 6 bases and V by 3 bases; bases with no gene match: 17. The CDR3 length is 18 residues.

This clone was observed a few times. The CDR3 bases are TGTGCCAGCAGCTTGCCAGCGGTCGGCGTCCTGACTTTC. Residues: CASSLPAVGVLTF. V usage is TRBV11-3 and J usage is TRBJ2-6; a possible D gene is TRBD2 (5 bases). This CDR3 spans 13 amino acids. Germline lookup yields CDR1 SGHNT and CDR2 YENEEA. V lost 3 bases and J 12 bases, leaving 12 bases between the germline ends. Using reference TRBV11-3 and TRBJ2-6 for the parts outside the CDR3, the full variable domain is EAGVVQSPRYKIIEKKQPVAFWCNPISGHNTLYWYLQNLGQGPELLIRYENEEAVDDSQLPKDRFSAERLKGVDSTLKIQPAELGDSAVYLCASSLPAVGVLTFGAGSRLTVL.

This chain joins TRBV7-2 and TRBJ1-5; TRBD1 matches at 8 bases. The CDR3 runs 15 residues. CDR1 SGHTA and CDR2 FQGNSA come from the germline V gene. The V and J ends lost 3 bases and 6 bases, in that order; junction bases with no gene match: 7. This CDR3 is CASSLVQGAGQPQHF. DNA for the CDR3: TGTGCCAGCAGCTTGGTTCAGGGGGCGGGTCAGCCCCAGCATTTT.

The chain employs TRBV30 and TRBJ2-7; D remains ambiguous. V gave up 0 bases and J gave up 1 base, with 13 bases separating them. The CDR3 has 15 residues. CDR1 is GTSNPN, CDR2 SVGIG, per germline (reference sequence). The CDR3 loop is CAWSVLTGLSYEQYF. CDR3 in DNA: TGTGCCTGGAGTGTGCTTACGGGTTTGTCCTACGAGCAGTACTTC.

This clone was counted a single time. The chain has TRBV19 and TRBJ2-1; TRBD2 might be the D (6 bases). Trimming pared 8 bases from V and 7 bases from J, leaving 27 bases between. The germline V gene encodes CDR1 LNHDA and CDR2 SQIVND (reference sequence). CDR3 length: 17 amino acids. The CDR3 DNA reads as TGTGCCAGTGACCCGGCGGGGCACTCGAGGGTTGGGAATGAGCAGTTCTTC. It is translated as CASDPAGHSRVGNEQFF.

This clone was found once. This chain joins TRBV6-5 and TRBJ1-3; no clear D gene. V lost 2 bases to trimming and J lost 2 bases, with 4 bases between them. CDR3 size: 13 residues. Germline V gene data show CDR1 as MNHEY and CDR2 as SVGAGI. CDR3 region: CASSYEAGNTIYF. Here the CDR3 DNA reads TGTGCCAGCAGTTACGAGGCTGGAAACACCATATATTTT.

This sequence joins TRBV11-2 and TRBJ2-2; 9 bases fit TRBD2. V lost 4 bases and J lost 13; bases outside the gene matches: 13. This CDR3 comprises 15 residues. From germline, CDR1 is SGHAT and CDR2 FQNNGV. The DNA for the CDR3 is TGTGCCAGCAGCTCCAGAAAGGTGTTAGCGGGAGTGCTGTTTTTT. Protein sequence: CASSSRKVLAGVLFF.

The genes are TRBV7-2 and TRBJ1-6, with 7 bases matching TRBD1. CDR1 and CDR2 (germline): SGHTA, FQGNSA. This CDR3 is 14 amino acids long. V shed 8 bases, J shed 5 bases, and the junction held 6 bases outside the gene matches. The CDR3 DNA reads as TGTGCCAGCGTCCGGGACAGCGATAATTCACCCCTCCACTTT. Protein product: CASVRDSDNSPLHF.

The chain uses TRBV25-1 and TRBJ2-2, with 9 bases lining up with TRBD2. V was clipped by 8 bases and J by 7 bases; unmatched bases: 8. The CDR3 runs to 14 residues. Germline V lookup: CDR1 MGHDK, CDR2 SYGVNS. CDR3 coding DNA: TGTGCCAGCCTAGGGACTAGCATCGGCGGGGAGCTGTTTTTT. It yields the protein CASLGTSIGGELFF.

This clone was observed a handful of times. The J gene is TRBJ1-1, the V gene TRBV10-3; D remains ambiguous. Trimming took 4 bases from V and 2 from J, leaving 17 bases between them. The CDR3 covers 16 residues. Germline V CDR1 and CDR2: ENHRY, SYGVKD. Written as DNA, the CDR3 is TGTGCCATCAGTGCCAGGCCCCCTGGGTTTAACACTGAAGCTTTCTTT. Translated, it gives CAISARPPGFNTEAFF.

J is TRBJ2-4 and V is TRBV18; 11 bases are a match to TRBD1. Per the germline V gene, CDR1 is KGHSH and CDR2 is LQKENI. This CDR3 is 21 amino acids long. J gave up 0 bases and V 0 bases, and 13 bases lay outside the gene matches. The CDR3 DNA reads as TGTGCCAGCTCACCACCGTTCCTCGGACAGGGGGCAATGGCAGCCAAAAACATTCAGTACTTC. The encoded protein is CASSPPFLGQGAMAAKNIQYF. The variable domain in full, with the rest retrieved from reference TRBV18 and TRBJ2-4, is NAGVMQNPRHLVRRRGQEARLRCSPMKGHSHVYWYRQLPEEGLKFMVYLQKENIIDESGMPKERFSAEFPKEGPSILRIQQVVRGDSAAYFCASSPPFLGQGAMAAKNIQYFGAGTRLSVL.

V and J are TRBV29-1 and TRBJ2-1; 8 bases fit TRBD2. V lost 2 bases and J lost 6; bases outside the gene matches: 12. The V gene's germline CDR1 is SQVTM and CDR2 ANQGSEA. The CDR3 loop spans 16 amino acids. CDR3 residues: CSVEIPSTGGFNEQFF. CDR3 coding DNA: TGCAGCGTTGAAATCCCGTCGACGGGAGGGTTCAATGAGCAGTTCTTC.

This clone was observed a single time. This sequence joins TRBV27 and TRBJ2-3, with D perhaps matching TRBD1 (5 bases). CDR1 and CDR2 (germline): MNHEY, SMNVEV (reference sequence). Between the trimmed V and J ends, which lost 7 bases and 5 bases, there was a span of 19 bases. The CDR3 is 15 amino acids. The CDR3 DNA is TGTGCCAGCATGTTGATGGGGCAGCGCGTAGATACGCAGTATTTT. Translation gives CASMLMGQRVDTQYF.

This chain links TRBV27 with TRBJ2-4; 8 bases are shared with TRBD2. The germline gives CDR1 MNHEY, CDR2 SMNVEV (reference sequence). The CDR3 covers 18 residues. With 4 bases clipped from V and 0 bases from J, the junction kept 11 bases outside the gene matches. CDR3 in DNA: TGTGCCAGCAGTTCAGCGGGAGTCCCCGGGATAGCCAAAAACATTCAGTACTTC. Its protein product is CASSSAGVPGIAKNIQYF.

The V and J genes are TRBV4-1 and TRBJ2-1; D ambiguous. The CDR3 covers 15 residues. The V end lost 0 bases, the J end lost 4 bases, and 10 bases lay between the germline ends. In germline, CDR1 is MGHRA, CDR2 YSYEKL. The CDR3 spells CASSQERSEYNEQFF. The CDR3 DNA reads as TGCGCCAGCAGCCAAGAGAGGAGCGAATACAATGAGCAGTTCTTC.

This chain links TRBV29-1 with TRBJ1-5, with D unclear. Germline V gene data show CDR1 as SQVTM and CDR2 as ANQGSEA. This CDR3 is built from 14 residues. Trimming shortened V by 6 bases and J by 0 bases, and 12 bases separated the two germline ends. The CDR3 is CSVVDGVSNQPQHF. Written as DNA, the CDR3 is TGCAGCGTAGTCGACGGGGTTAGCAATCAGCCCCAGCATTTT.